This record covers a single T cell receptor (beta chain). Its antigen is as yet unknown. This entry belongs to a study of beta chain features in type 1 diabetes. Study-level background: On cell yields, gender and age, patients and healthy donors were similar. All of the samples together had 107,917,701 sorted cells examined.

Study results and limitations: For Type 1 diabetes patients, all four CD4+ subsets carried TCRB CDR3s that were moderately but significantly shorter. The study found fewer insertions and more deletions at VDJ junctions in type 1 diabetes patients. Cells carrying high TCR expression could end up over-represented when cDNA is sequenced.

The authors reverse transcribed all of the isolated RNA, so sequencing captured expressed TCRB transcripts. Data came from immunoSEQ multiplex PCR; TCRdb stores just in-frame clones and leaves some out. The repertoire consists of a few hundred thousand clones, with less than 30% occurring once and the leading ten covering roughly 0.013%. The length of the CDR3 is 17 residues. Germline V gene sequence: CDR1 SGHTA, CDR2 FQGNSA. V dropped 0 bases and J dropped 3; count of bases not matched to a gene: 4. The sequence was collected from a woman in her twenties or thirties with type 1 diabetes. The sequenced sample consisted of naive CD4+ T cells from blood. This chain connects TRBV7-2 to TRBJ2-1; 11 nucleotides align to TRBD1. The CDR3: CASSLAGGTGGYNEQFF. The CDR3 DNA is TGTGCCAGCAGCTTAGCTGGGGGGACAGGGGGCTACAATGAGCAGTTCTTC.